In this sample, the clone carrying this TCR beta chain turned up once. Its antigen is as yet unknown. Germline CDR1 reads SGHRS; CDR2 reads YFSETQ. Trimming removed 4 bases from V and 6 bases from J; junction bases left unmatched: 13. The CDR3 runs to 15 residues. Primers: 60 Vbeta forward and 13 Jbeta reverse. Repertoires were generated with immunoSEQ multiplex PCR, while TCRdb's copy carries only in-frame clones and drops some. The sample lists 150,000 to 200,000 clones, more than 60% occurring once. The data belong to a study of cytomegalovirus exposure and HLA in healthy donors. Study-level points and caveats: About 87% or about 30% of the time was how often most TCR beta V segments were productive, according to an earlier analysis. Analyses of presence and absence presupposed an approximately uniform sequencing depth across donors. Later analysis showed TCR association rates varying by HLA locus, highest for DRB1 and lowest for HLA-C.

This receptor was identified in a middle-aged woman in good health and CMV-seropositive. Sequences were obtained from PBMCs. The J gene is TRBJ2-7, the V gene TRBV5-1, with 7 positions matching TRBD1. The CDR3, as DNA: TGCGCCAGCAGCCGGGACAGTCCTCAAGTTGCCGAGCAGTACTTC. Translating it yields CASSRDSPQVAEQYF.